Sequencing of this T cell receptor beta chain was carried out in a study of shared clonotypes between healthy human individuals. The CDR3 loop spans 13 amino acids. CDR1 is MNHEY, CDR2 SVGAGI, per germline. The V end lost 7 bases, the J end lost 5 bases, and 14 bases lay between the germline ends. Profiling relied on immunoSEQ multiplex PCR, and the TCRdb table lists in-frame clones only, not all of them. The data hold over 2 million clones, with 90% to 95% observed a single time. This sequence was found in a man in his late teens or twenties in good health. This sequence joins TRBV6-5 and TRBJ2-5; D may be TRBD2 (6 bases). Source material: naive CD4+ T cells sorted from blood. Subset noted: CD45RA+ positively selected. CDR3 loop: CASTVAGLETQYF. CDR3 DNA: TGTGCCAGCACCGTCGCGGGGCTTGAGACCCAGTACTTC.